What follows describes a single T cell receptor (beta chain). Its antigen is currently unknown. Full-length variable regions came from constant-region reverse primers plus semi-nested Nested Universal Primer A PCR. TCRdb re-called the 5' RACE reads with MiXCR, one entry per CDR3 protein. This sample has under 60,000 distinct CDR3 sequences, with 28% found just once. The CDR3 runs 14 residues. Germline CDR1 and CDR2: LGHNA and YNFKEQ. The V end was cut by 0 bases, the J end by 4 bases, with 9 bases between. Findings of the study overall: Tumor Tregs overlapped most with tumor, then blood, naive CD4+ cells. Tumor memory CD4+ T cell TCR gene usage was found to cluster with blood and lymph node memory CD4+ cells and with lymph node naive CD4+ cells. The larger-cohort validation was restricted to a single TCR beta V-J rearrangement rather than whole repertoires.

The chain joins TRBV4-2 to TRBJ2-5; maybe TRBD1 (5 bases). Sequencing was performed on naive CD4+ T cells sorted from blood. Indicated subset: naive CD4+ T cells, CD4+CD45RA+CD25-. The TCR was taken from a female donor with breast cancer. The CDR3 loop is CASSQDPGRETQYF. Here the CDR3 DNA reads TGTGCCAGCAGCCAAGATCCAGGGCGAGAGACCCAGTACTTC.